A single TCR beta chain is shown here with its context. Its target is not known. Germline loops: CDR1 SGHTA, CDR2 FQGNSA. With V trimmed by 5 bases and J by 2 bases, 9 bases remained unmatched. The length of the CDR3 is 16 residues. This sample stems from a study of blood T cells in healthy people across ages. The use of a sample-barcoded 5' primer and a J-beta primer mix characterized a second PCR of roughly 6 to 11 cycles. Using its own MiXCR run on the 5' RACE reads, TCRdb lists one record per CDR3 protein. The sample includes some 1.5 million distinct CDR3 sequences, roughly 43% of them seen just once. Overall study findings and caveats: Fewer expanded clones and more diversity marked long-lived versus aged donors. Strong correlation existed between TCR beta diversity and naive T cell percentage.

This clonotype was obtained from a woman aged 18-29 years in good health. The chain links TRBV7-2 to TRBJ2-5, with 9 bases aligning to TRBD2. The sequenced sample was blood. CDR3 residues: CASSVVVAGAQETQYF. The CDR3 DNA reads TGTGCCAGCAGCGTTGTAGTAGCGGGGGCACAAGAGACCCAGTACTTC. Using reference TRBV7-2 and TRBJ2-5 for the parts outside the CDR3, the full variable domain is GAGVSQSPSNKVTEKGKDVELRCDPISGHTALYWYRQSLGQGLEFLIYFQGNSAPDKSGLPSDRFSAERTGGSVSTLTIQRTQQEDSAVYLCASSVVVAGAQETQYFGPGTRLLVL.